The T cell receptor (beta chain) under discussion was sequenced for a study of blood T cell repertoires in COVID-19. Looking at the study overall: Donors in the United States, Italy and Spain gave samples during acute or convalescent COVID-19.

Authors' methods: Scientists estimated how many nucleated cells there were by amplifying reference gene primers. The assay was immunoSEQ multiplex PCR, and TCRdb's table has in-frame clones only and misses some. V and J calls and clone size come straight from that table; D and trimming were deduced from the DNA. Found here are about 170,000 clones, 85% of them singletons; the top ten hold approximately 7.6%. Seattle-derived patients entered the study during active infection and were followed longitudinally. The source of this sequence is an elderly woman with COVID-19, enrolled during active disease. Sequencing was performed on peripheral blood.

The CDR3 bases are TGTGCCAGTAGTATTGACCGGGTACCGAATTCACCCCTCCACTTT. Encoded protein: CASSIDRVPNSPLHF. The genes are TRBV19 and TRBJ1-6; D is unclear. V was cut by 3 bases and J by 7 bases, with 13 bases left in between. The CDR3 covers 15 residues. Germline assignment: CDR1 LNHDA and CDR2 SQIVND (reference sequence).